The subject of this entry is one T cell receptor beta chain. The data were obtained in a study of blood T cell repertoires in COVID-19. On the study more broadly: Samples came from the United States, Italy and Spain, spanning acute and convalescent COVID-19. PBMCs, B-cell-depleted T cells, or T cells provided the cDNA or gDNA that made up the material.

V was clipped by 0 bases and J by 7 bases, with 15 bases between them. Germline lookup yields CDR1 LGHNA and CDR2 YNFKEQ. The CDR3 covers 15 residues. Original methodology: From reference gene primer amplification, estimates of nucleated cell counts were derived. Sequencing used immunoSEQ multiplex PCR; TCRdb keeps in-frame clones, though not all of them. That table is the source of V, J and clone size, and D and trimming were worked out from the DNA. The sample lists 210,000 or so clones; around 86% were seen once. The TCR comes from a human donor in a cohort sampled during active COVID-19. The gene calls are TRBV4-2 and TRBJ1-2, with D possibly being TRBD1 (6 bases). Sequenced: peripheral blood. This CDR3 reads CASSQEAGEGLGYTF. Here the CDR3 DNA reads TGTGCCAGCAGCCAAGAGGCAGGGGAAGGACTTGGCTACACCTTC.